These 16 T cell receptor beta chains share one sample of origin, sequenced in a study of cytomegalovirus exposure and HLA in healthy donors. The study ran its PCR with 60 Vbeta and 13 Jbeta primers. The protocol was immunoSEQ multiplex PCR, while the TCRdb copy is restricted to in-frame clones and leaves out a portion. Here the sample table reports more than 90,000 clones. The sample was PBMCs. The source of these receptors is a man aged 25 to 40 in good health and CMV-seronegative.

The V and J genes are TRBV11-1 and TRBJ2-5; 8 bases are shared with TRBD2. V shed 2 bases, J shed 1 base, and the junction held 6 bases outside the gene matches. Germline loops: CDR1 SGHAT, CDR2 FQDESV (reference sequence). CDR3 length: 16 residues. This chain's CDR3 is CASSLYARGAQETQYF. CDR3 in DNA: TGTGCCAGCAGCTTATATGCGCGGGGGGCCCAAGAGACCCAGTACTTC.

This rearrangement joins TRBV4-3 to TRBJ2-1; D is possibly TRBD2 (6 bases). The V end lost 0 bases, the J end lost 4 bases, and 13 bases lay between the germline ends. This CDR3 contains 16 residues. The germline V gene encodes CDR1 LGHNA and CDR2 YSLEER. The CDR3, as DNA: TGCGCCAGCAGCCAAGATCGCGCTAGCGTGTACAATGAGCAGTTCTTC. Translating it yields CASSQDRASVYNEQFF.

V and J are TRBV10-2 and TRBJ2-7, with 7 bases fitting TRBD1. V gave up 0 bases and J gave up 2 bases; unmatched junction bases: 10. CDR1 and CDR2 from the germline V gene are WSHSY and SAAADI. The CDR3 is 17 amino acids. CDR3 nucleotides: TGCGCCAGCAGTGAGTCGAACCCCGGACAGGACCCCTACGAGCAGTACTTC. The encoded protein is CASSESNPGQDPYEQYF.

In DNA, the CDR3 is TGTGCCAGCAGAGGCGGGGGGGGCCCCCGGGCCAACGGGGAGCTGTTTTTT. This translates into CASRGGGGPRANGELFF. The J gene is TRBJ2-2, the V gene TRBV2; TRBD2 matches 9 bases. Germline V lookup: CDR1 SNHLY, CDR2 FYNNEI. This CDR3 comprises 17 residues. V shed 6 bases, J shed 7 bases, and the junction held 15 bases outside the gene matches.

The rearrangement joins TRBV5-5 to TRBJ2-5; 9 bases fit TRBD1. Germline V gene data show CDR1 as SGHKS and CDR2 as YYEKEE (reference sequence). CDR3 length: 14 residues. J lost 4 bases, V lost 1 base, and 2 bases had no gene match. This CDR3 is CASSLIQGAETQYF. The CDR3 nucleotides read TGTGCCAGCAGCTTGATACAGGGGGCAGAGACCCAGTACTTC. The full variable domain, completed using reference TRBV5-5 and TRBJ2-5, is DAGVTQSPTHLIKTRGQQVTLRCSPISGHKSVSWYQQVLGQGPQFIFQYYEKEERGRGNFPDRFSARQFPNYSSELNVNALLLGDSALYLCASSLIQGAETQYFGPGTRLLVL.

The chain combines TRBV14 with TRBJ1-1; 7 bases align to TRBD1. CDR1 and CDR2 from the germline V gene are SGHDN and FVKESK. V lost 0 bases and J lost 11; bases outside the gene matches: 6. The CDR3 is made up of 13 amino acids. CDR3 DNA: TGTGCCAGCAGCCAAGATCGGAGGGGGCAGGCTTTCTTT. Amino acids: CASSQDRRGQAFF.

The CDR3 DNA sequence: TGTGCCAGCTCACCTCGTGCTCAGGGAACTCACAACTATGGCTACACCTTC. It is translated as CASSPRAQGTHNYGYTF. The V call is TRBV18, the J call TRBJ1-2; a weak D match, TRBD1 (5 bases). Trimming shortened V by 3 bases and J by 2 bases, and 19 bases separated the two germline ends. Germline V lookup: CDR1 KGHSH, CDR2 LQKENI. This CDR3 comprises 17 residues.

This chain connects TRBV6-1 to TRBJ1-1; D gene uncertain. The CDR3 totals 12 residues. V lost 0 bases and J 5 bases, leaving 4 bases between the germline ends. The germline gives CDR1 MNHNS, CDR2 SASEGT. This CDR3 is CASSEAQTEAFF. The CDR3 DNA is TGTGCCAGCAGTGAAGCGCAGACTGAAGCTTTCTTT.

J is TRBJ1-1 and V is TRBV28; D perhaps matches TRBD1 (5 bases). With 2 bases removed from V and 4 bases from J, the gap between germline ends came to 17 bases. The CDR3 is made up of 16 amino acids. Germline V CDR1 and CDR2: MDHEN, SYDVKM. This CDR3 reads CASSLRGVGAGTEAFF. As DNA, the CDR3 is TGTGCCAGCAGTTTAAGGGGCGTAGGGGCCGGCACTGAAGCTTTCTTT.

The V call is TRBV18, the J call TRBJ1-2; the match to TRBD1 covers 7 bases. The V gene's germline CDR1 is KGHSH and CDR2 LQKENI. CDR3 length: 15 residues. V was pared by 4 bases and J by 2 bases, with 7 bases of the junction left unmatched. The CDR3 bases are TGTGCCAGCTCACTAAATGAACAGGGGAACTATGGCTACACCTTC. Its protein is CASSLNEQGNYGYTF.

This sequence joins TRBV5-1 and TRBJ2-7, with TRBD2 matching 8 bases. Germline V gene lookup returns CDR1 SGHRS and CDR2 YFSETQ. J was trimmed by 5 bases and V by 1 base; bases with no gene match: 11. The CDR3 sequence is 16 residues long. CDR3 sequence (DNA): TGCGCCAGCAGCTTGACCAGTAGCGGGGAGGGCCACGAGCAGTACTTC. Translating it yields CASSLTSSGEGHEQYF.

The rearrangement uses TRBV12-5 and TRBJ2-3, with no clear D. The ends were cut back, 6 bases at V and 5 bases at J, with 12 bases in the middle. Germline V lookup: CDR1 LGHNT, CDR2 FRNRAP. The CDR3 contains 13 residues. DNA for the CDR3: TGTGCTAGTGGCCCTCCCGCTATAGATACGCAGTATTTT. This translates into CASGPPAIDTQYF.

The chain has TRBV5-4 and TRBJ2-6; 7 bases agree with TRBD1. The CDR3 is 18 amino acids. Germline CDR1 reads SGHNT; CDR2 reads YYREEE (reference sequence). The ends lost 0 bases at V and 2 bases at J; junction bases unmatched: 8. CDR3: CASSLGGTTGAGANVLTF. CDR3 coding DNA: TGTGCCAGCAGCTTGGGGGGGACCACAGGGGCTGGGGCCAACGTCCTGACTTTC. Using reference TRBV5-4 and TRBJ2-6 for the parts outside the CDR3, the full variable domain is ETGVTQSPTHLIKTRGQQVTLRCSSQSGHNTVSWYQQALGQGPQFIFQYYREEENGRGNFPPRFSGLQFPNYSSELNVNALELDDSALYLCASSLGGTTGAGANVLTFGAGSRLTVL.

This CDR3 reads CASSSRGALGYGYTF. The CDR3 nucleotides are TGTGCCAGCAGCTCGCGGGGGGCCCTCGGCTATGGCTACACCTTC. V usage is TRBV5-6 and J usage is TRBJ1-2; tentatively, D is TRBD1 (6 bases). CDR3 length: 15 amino acids. Germline values: CDR1 SGHDT, CDR2 YYEEEE. V was cut by 3 bases and J by 4 bases, with 16 bases left in between.

The CDR3 sequence: CASSGADRGNEKLFF. Written as DNA, the CDR3 is TGTGCCAGCAGTGGAGCGGACAGGGGAAATGAAAAACTGTTTTTT. The chain recombines TRBV6-6 with TRBJ1-4; 9 bases fit TRBD1. Losses at the gene ends were 5 bases for V and 5 bases for J; bases not matched to a gene: 6. The CDR3 loop spans 15 amino acids. The germline gives CDR1 MNHNY, CDR2 SVGAGI (reference sequence).

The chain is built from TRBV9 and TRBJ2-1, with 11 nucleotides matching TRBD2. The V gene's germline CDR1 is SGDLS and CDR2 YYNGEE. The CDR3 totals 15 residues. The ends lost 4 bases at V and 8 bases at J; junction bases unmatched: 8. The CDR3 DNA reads TGTGCCAGCAGCCCCCTAGCGGGGGGCCACCATGAGCAGTTCTTC. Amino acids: CASSPLAGGHHEQFF.